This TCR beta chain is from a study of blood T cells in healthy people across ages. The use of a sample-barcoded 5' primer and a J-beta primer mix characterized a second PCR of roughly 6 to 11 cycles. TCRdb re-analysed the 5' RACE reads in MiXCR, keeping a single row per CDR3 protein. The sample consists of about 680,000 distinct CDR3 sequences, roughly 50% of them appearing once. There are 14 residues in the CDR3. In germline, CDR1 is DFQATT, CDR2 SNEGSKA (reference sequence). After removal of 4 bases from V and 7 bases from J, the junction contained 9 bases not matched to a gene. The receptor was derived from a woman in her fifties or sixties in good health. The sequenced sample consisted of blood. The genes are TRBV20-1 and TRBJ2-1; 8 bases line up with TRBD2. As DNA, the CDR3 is TGCAGTGCTATTATCCGTGCGGGAGGAAATGAGCAGTTCTTC. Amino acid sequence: CSAIIRAGGNEQFF.